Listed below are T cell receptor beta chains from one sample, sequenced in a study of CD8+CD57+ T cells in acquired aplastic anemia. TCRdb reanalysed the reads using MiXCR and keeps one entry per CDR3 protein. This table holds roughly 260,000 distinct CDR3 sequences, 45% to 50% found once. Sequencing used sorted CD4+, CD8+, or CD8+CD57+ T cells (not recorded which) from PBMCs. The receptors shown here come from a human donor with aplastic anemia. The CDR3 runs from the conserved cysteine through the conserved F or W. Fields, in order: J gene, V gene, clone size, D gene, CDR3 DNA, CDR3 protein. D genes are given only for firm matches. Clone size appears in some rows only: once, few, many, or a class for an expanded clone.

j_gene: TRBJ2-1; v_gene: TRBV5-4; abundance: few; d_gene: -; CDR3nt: TGTGCCAGCAGCTTGGTGACGGGGAATGAGCAGTTCTTC; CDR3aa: CASSLVTGNEQFF
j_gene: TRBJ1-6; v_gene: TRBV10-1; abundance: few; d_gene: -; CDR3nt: TGCGCCAGCAGCCCCGGGCCGGCGAGCTCCTATAATTCACCCCTCCACTTT; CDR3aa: CASSPGPASSYNSPLHF
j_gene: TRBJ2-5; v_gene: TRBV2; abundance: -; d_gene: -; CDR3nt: TGTGCCAGCAGTGATGCTCAAGAGACCCAGTACTTC; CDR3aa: CASSDAQETQYF
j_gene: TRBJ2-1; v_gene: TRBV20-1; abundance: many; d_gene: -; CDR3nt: TGCAGTGCTAGTTCCTTCCCCCCCCCAGCGGTCTACAATGAGCAGTTCTTC; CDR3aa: CSASSFPPPAVYNEQFF
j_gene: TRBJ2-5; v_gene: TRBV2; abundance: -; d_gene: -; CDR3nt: TGTGCCAGCACCCCCCAAGAGACCCAGTACTTC; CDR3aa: CASTPQETQYF
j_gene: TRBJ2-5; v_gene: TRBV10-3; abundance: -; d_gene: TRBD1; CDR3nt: TGTGCCATCAGCCCCGGGACAGGGGTTCGAGAGACCCAGTACTTC; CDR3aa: CAISPGTGVRETQYF
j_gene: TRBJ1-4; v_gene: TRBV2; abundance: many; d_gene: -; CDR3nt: TGTGCCAGCAAGGGCAGAGAAAAACTGTTTTTT; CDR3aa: CASKGREKLFF
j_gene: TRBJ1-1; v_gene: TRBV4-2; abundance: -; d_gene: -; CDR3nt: TGTGCCAGCAGCCAAGGCATAGGACGGACTGAAGCTTTCTTT; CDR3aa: CASSQGIGRTEAFF
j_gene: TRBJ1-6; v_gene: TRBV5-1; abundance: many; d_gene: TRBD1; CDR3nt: TGCGCCAGCAGCAAGCGGACAGGGATATATAATTCACCCCTCCACTTT; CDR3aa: CASSKRTGIYNSPLHF
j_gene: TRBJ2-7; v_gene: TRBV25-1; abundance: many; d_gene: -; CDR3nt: TGTGCCAGCAGTGAAGCGACAGGTTCCTACGAGCAGTACTTC; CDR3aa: CASSEATGSYEQYF
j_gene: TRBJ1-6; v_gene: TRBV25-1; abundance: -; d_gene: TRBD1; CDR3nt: TGTGCCAGCAGGCATGAAGACAGGGGTAATTCACCCCTCCACTTT; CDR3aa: CASRHEDRGNSPLHF
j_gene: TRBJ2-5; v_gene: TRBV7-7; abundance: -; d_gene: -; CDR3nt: TGTGCTAGCAGCCAATTCCCCTTACAAGAGACCCAGTACTTC; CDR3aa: CASSQFPLQETQYF
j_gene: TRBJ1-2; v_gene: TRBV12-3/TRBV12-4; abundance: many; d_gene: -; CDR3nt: TGTGCCAGCAGTTTGAGGCAGACTAACTATGGCTACACCTTC; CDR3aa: CASSLRQTNYGYTF
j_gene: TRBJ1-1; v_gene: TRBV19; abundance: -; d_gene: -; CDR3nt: TGTGCCAGTAATAAAGACAGGCTGAACACTGAAGCTTTCTTT; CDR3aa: CASNKDRLNTEAFF
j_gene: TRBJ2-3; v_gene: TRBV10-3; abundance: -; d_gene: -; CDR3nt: TGTGCCATCTCAGAGAGGGATACGCAGTATTTT; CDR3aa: CAISERDTQYF
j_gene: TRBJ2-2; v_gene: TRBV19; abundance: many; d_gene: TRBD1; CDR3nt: TGTGCCAGTAGTATTGGGACAGGCCCCCTTACCGCGAACACCGGGGAGCTGTTTTTT; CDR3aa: CASSIGTGPLTANTGELFF
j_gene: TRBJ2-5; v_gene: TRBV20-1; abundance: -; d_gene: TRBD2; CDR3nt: TGCAGTGCTAGAGTGGCTAGCGGGAGGGCCATGGAGACCCAGTACTTC; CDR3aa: CSARVASGRAMETQYF
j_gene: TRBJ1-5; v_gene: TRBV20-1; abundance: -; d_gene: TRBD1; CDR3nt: TGCAGTGCTAGTCGACAGGGTCAGCCCCAGCATTTT; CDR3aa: CSASRQGQPQHF
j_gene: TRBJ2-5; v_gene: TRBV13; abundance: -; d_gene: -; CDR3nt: TGTGCCAGCAGCCCCCCGGCGCCGAAGACCCAGTACTTC; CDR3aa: CASSPPAPKTQYF
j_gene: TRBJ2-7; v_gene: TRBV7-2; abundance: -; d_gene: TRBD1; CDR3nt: TGTGCCAGCAGCTTAGTAGGGGGCTTCTTCTACGAGCAGTACTTC; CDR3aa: CASSLVGGFFYEQYF
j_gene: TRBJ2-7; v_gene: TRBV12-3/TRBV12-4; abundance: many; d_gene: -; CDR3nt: TGTGCCAGCAGTTTTTTCCCCGGGCTTGAGCAGTACTTC; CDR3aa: CASSFFPGLEQYF
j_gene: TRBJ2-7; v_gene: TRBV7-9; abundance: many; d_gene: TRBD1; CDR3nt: TGTGCCAGCGGGACAGGGGGCGAATTCCACTACGAGCAGTACTTC; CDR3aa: CASGTGGEFHYEQYF
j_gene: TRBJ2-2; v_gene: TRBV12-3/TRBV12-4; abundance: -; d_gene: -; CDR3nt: TGTGCCAGCATGCTAAACGGGGAGCTGTTTTTT; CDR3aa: CASMLNGELFF
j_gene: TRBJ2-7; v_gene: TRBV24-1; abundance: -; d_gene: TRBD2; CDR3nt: TGTGCCACCAGTCCGATAGCGGGACACACCTACGAGCAGTACTTC; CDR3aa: CATSPIAGHTYEQYF
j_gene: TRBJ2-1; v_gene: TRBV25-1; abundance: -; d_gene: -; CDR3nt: TGTGCCAGCAGCTTGGTCTCAGACTCCTACAATGAGCAGTTCTTC; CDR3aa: CASSLVSDSYNEQFF
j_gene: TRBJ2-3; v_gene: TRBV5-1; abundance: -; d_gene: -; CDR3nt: TGCGCCAGCAGCTACGGACAGACAGATACGCAGTATTTT; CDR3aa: CASSYGQTDTQYF
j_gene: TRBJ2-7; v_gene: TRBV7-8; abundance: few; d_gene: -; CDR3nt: TGTGCCAGCAGCCAAGAAGGCCGCGGGGTATCCAACTACGAGCAGTACTTC; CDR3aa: CASSQEGRGVSNYEQYF
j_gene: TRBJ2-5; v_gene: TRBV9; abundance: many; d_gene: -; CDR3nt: TGTGCCAGCAGCGCGGGCGGGGGCCTACAAGAGACCCAGTACTTC; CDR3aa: CASSAGGGLQETQYF
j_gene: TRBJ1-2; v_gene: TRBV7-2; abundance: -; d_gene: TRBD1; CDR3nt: TGTGCCAGCAGCACCCGGACAGGGGCTCGGGTCTATGGCTACACCTTC; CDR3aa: CASSTRTGARVYGYTF
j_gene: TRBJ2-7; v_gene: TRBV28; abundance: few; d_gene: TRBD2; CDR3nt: TGTGCCAGCAGTGCCCGGACTAGCGGGAAGGGGTACGAGCAGTACTTC; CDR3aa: CASSARTSGKGYEQYF
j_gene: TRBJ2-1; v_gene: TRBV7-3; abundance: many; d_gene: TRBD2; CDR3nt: TGTGCCAGCAGCTCCCGGACTAGCGGGAGATTCTACAATGAGCAGTTCTTC; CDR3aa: CASSSRTSGRFYNEQFF
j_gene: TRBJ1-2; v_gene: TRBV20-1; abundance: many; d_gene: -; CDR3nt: TGCAGTGGGGCCGCTAACTATGGCTACACCTTC; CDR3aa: CSGAANYGYTF
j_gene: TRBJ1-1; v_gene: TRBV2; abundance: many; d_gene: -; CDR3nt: TGTGCCAGCATTCTGGTCGGGGGGTCGGGACCTGAAGCTTTCTTT; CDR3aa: CASILVGGSGPEAFF
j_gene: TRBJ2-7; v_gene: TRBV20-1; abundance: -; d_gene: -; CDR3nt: TGCAGTGCTAGTCACACCTCCTACGAGCAGTACTTC; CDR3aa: CSASHTSYEQYF
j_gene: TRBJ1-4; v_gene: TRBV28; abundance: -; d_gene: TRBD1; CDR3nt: TGTGCCAGCAGTCACTCAGAGGAAGGGGGCCTGAATGAAAAACTGTTTTTT; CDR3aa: CASSHSEEGGLNEKLFF
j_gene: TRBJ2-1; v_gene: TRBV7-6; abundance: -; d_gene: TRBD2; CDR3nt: TGTGCTAGCAGCTTAGTGGTACTAGCGGGAGCTACTTCCTACAATGAGCAGTTCTTC; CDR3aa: CASSLVVLAGATSYNEQFF
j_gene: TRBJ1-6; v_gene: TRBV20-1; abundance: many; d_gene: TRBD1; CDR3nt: TGCAGTGCTAGCGGGGAGGGACAGTCAAATTCACCCCTCCACTTT; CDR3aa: CSASGEGQSNSPLHF
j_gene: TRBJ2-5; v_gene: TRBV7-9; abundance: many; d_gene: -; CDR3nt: TGTGCCAGCAGCTTCTCCACCGACAGTTCGAAAGAGACCCAGTACTTC; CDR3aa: CASSFSTDSSKETQYF
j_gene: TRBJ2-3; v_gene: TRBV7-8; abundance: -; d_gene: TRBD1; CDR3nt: TGTGCCAGCAGCATAGACAGGGATGGCACAGATACGCAGTATTTT; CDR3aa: CASSIDRDGTDTQYF
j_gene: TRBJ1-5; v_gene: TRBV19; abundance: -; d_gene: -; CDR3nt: TGCGCCAGTAGGCACCGTCACCGGGATGCCAATCAGCCCCAGCATTTT; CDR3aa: CASRHRHRDANQPQHF